A single sample gave rise to the 22 T cell receptor beta chains below, sequenced in a study of cytomegalovirus exposure and HLA in healthy donors. Primers for the PCR totalled 60 Vbeta and 13 Jbeta. Generated by immunoSEQ multiplex PCR, the TCRdb table keeps only in-frame clones and is missing some. Here the sample spans approximately 150,000 clones, under 85% being singletons. The specimen sequenced was PBMCs. The origin of the receptors is a woman in her twenties or thirties in good health and CMV-seronegative.

This clone was detected only a few times. V usage is TRBV29-1 and J usage is TRBJ2-7, with 7 bases matching TRBD1. The J segment lost 4 bases and the V segment lost 4 bases, leaving 7 bases of the junction unmatched. Germline CDR1 reads SQVTM; CDR2 reads ANQGSEA. The CDR3 length is 13 residues. The CDR3 nucleotides read TGCAGCGTTGCCTCGTCGGACAGGTACGAGCAGTACTTC. It encodes CSVASSDRYEQYF.

This clone was counted between two and nine times. The rearrangement links TRBV29-1 to TRBJ2-1; 8 nucleotides agree with TRBD2. V was clipped by 2 bases and J by 5 bases; unmatched bases: 5. Germline CDR1 is SQVTM and CDR2 is ANQGSEA. This CDR3 spans 14 amino acids. The CDR3 protein is CSVEPRLANNEQFF. DNA of the CDR3: TGCAGCGTTGAACCTCGACTAGCGAACAATGAGCAGTTCTTC.

This clone was observed a single time. The genes are TRBV2 and TRBJ1-2; TRBD1 matches 8 bases. After removal of 6 bases from V and 4 bases from J, the junction contained 1 base not matched to a gene. Per germline, CDR1 SNHLY and CDR2 FYNNEI. This CDR3 is 12 amino acids long. CDR3 coding DNA: TGTGCCAGCAGCGGACAGGGCTATGGCTACACCTTC. Amino acid sequence: CASSGQGYGYTF. Filled out from reference TRBV2 and TRBJ1-2, the complete variable domain reads EPEVTQTPSHQVTQMGQEVILRCVPISNHLYFYWYRQILGQKVEFLVSFYNNEISEKSEIFDDQFSVERPDGSNFTLKIRSTKLEDSAMYFCASSGQGYGYTFGSGTRLTVV.

The rearrangement uses TRBV4-3 and TRBJ1-2; TRBD1 matches at 7 bases. V lost 0 bases to trimming and J lost 5 bases; unmatched junction nucleotides: 12. The CDR3 has 17 residues. Germline V gene data show CDR1 as LGHNA and CDR2 as YSLEER. For the CDR3, the DNA is TGCGCCAGCAGCCAAGATCCCGGACAGGTTTTAATTTATGGCTACACCTTC. Its translation: CASSQDPGQVLIYGYTF.

This clone was detected once. The genes are TRBV19 and TRBJ1-1; D remains unclear. Trimming took off 4 bases at V and 1 base at J, with 7 bases between the two ends. Germline values: CDR1 LNHDA, CDR2 SQIVND (reference sequence). The CDR3 extends over 13 amino acids. CDR3 region: CASSNPGNTEAFF. DNA for the CDR3: TGTGCCAGTAGTAATCCGGGGAACACTGAAGCTTTCTTT.

This clone was found a few times. The rearrangement uses TRBV5-5 and TRBJ2-3; D might be TRBD2 (7 bases). Germline V gene data show CDR1 as SGHKS and CDR2 as YYEKEE (reference sequence). Trimming shortened V by 4 bases and J by 4 bases, and 19 bases separated the two germline ends. The CDR3 sequence is 16 residues long. For the CDR3, the DNA is TGTGCCAGCAGCCTGACGGGGGGCCCAAGTTCAGATACGCAGTATTTT. Its translation is CASSLTGGPSSDTQYF.

The CDR3 DNA is TGCGCCAGCAGCCACCAATCGGGACAGGAAAGCACCGGGGAGCTGTTTTTT. Encoded protein: CASSHQSGQESTGELFF. J is TRBJ2-2 and V is TRBV5-1, with 8 bases aligning to TRBD1. The CDR3 totals 17 residues. Germline V lookup: CDR1 SGHRS, CDR2 YFSETQ. The V and J ends lost 4 bases and 4 bases, in that order; junction bases with no gene match: 12.

Only one count was recorded for this clone. The chain couples TRBV9 to TRBJ1-5; D is perhaps TRBD1 (6 bases). Trimming pared 0 bases from V and 6 bases from J, leaving 10 bases between. The germline V gene has CDR1 SGDLS and CDR2 YYNGEE. The CDR3 is made up of 14 amino acids. For the CDR3, the DNA is TGTGCCAGCAGCGTAGGGGGGCTCCCTCAGCCCCAGCATTTT. This codes for CASSVGGLPQPQHF.

V is TRBV4-3 and J is TRBJ1-4; weak D call: TRBD1 (5 bases). This CDR3 has 15 amino acids. Trimming stripped 0 bases from V and 5 bases from J, with 10 bases between. Germline CDR1 LGHNA, CDR2 YSLEER. The CDR3 spells CASSQDGGTNEKLFF. The CDR3 DNA is TGCGCCAGCAGCCAAGATGGAGGGACCAATGAAAAACTGTTTTTT.

The chain is built from TRBV9 and TRBJ2-1; the match to TRBD1 covers 7 bases. Germline CDR1 SGDLS, CDR2 YYNGEE. With 3 bases clipped from V and 3 bases from J, the junction kept 6 bases outside the gene matches. The CDR3 is 15 residues long. The CDR3 loop is CASSGYRGVYNEQFF. For the CDR3, the DNA is TGTGCCAGCAGCGGATACAGGGGCGTCTACAATGAGCAGTTCTTC. The variable domain in full, with the rest retrieved from reference TRBV9 and TRBJ2-1, is DSGVTQTPKHLITATGQRVTLRCSPRSGDLSVYWYQQSLDQGLQFLIQYYNGEERAKGNILERFSAQQFPDLHSELNLSSLELGDSALYFCASSGYRGVYNEQFFGPGTRLTVL.

This chain uses TRBV25-1 with TRBJ1-1, with unresolved D. Germline-derived CDR1 and CDR2 are MGHDK and SYGVNS. There are 13 residues in the CDR3. The V and J ends lost 4 bases and 3 bases respectively, with 9 bases between them. The CDR3 reads CASSVAGYTEAFF. In DNA form, the CDR3 reads TGTGCCAGCAGTGTTGCAGGATACACTGAAGCTTTCTTT. The full variable domain, its missing parts supplied by reference TRBV25-1 and TRBJ1-1, is EADIYQTPRYLVIGTGKKITLECSQTMGHDKMYWYQQDPGMELHLIHYSYGVNSTEKGDLSSESTVSRIRTEHFPLTLESARPSHTSQYLCASSVAGYTEAFFGQGTRLTVV.

With respect to this clone: Germline and junction disagree at one end, which may indicate a read error. This chain connects TRBV7-7 to TRBJ2-5, with 10 bases matching TRBD2. CDR1 SSHAT and CDR2 FNYEAQ come from the germline V gene (reference sequence). The CDR3 contains 14 residues. The DNA of the CDR3 is TGTGCTAGCAGCAAGCGGGGGGGCATAGAGACCCAGTACTTC. This translates into CASSKRGGIETQYF.

This chain uses TRBV5-8 with TRBJ2-5, with a tentative D call TRBD1 (6 bases). The CDR3 spans 13 residues. Germline V lookup: CDR1 SGHTS, CDR2 YDEGEE. Trimming cost V 5 bases and J 1 base, with 9 bases left between them. This CDR3 reads CASRRDTQETQYF. The CDR3 nucleotides read TGTGCCAGCAGAAGGGACACCCAAGAGACCCAGTACTTC. The variable domain in full, with the rest retrieved from reference TRBV5-8 and TRBJ2-5, is EAGVTQSPTHLIKTRGQQATLRCSPISGHTSVYWYQQALGLGLQFLLWYDEGEERNRGNFPPRFSGRQFPNYSSELNVNALELEDSALYLCASRRDTQETQYFGPGTRLLVL.

The rearrangement joins TRBV6-5 to TRBJ1-6, with 7 bases matching TRBD1. There are 15 residues in the CDR3. The V segment lost 6 bases and the J segment 10 bases; nucleotides outside the gene matches: 12. Germline V lookup: CDR1 MNHEY, CDR2 SVGAGI. The CDR3 region is CASSPRTSGGSPLHF. The CDR3 DNA reads as TGTGCCAGCAGCCCGAGGACGTCAGGGGGGTCACCCCTCCACTTT.

The chain uses TRBV9 and TRBJ2-3, with 11 bases that match TRBD2. Per germline, CDR1 SGDLS and CDR2 YYNGEE. This CDR3 contains 17 residues. With V trimmed by 3 bases and J by 4 bases, 10 bases remained unmatched. CDR3 coding DNA: TGTGCCAGCAGCGCGCTCCTAGCGGGAGGCCACCCAGATACGCAGTATTTT. This sequence encodes CASSALLAGGHPDTQYF.

V and J are TRBV10-3 and TRBJ1-3, with TRBD1 matching 12 bases. Trimming took 4 bases from V and 0 from J; bases not matched to a gene: 16. The length of the CDR3 is 21 residues. From germline, CDR1 is ENHRY and CDR2 SYGVKD. The CDR3 nucleotides read TGTGCCATCAGTGCCCAGCCGGGACAGGGGGCTTCCCATTTCTCTGGAAACACCATATATTTT. This sequence encodes CAISAQPGQGASHFSGNTIYF.

The chain is built from TRBV4-2 and TRBJ1-6, with unresolved D. The ends were cut back, 2 bases at V and 0 bases at J, with 11 bases in the middle. The germline V gene has CDR1 LGHNA and CDR2 YNFKEQ. The CDR3 runs to 17 residues. CDR3 loop: CASSQTDFSSYNSPLHF. As DNA, the CDR3 is TGTGCCAGCAGCCAAACGGACTTCAGCTCCTATAATTCACCCCTCCACTTT.

The chain combines TRBV9 with TRBJ1-1, with D unresolved. Germline V gene data show CDR1 as SGDLS and CDR2 as YYNGEE. V lost 0 bases and J lost 0, with 6 bases in between. This CDR3 has 14 residues. The CDR3 coding sequence is TGTGCCAGCAGCGTAGCCGGGATGAACACTGAAGCTTTCTTT. It codes for CASSVAGMNTEAFF.

J is TRBJ2-3 and V is TRBV7-3, with 9 bases that match TRBD1. Germline CDR1 SGHTA, CDR2 FQGTGA. Trimming cost V 3 bases and J 6 bases; bases outside gene matches: 7. There are 15 residues in the CDR3. The CDR3 sequence: CASSFTGGLGDTQYF. The CDR3 nucleotides are TGTGCCAGCAGCTTCACAGGGGGCTTGGGGGATACGCAGTATTTT.

As for this clone: The junction departs from germline at one end; a sequencing error may be responsible. This chain joins TRBV2 and TRBJ1-2; D call uncertain. The germline V gene encodes CDR1 SNHLY and CDR2 FYNNEI. The CDR3 is 14 amino acids. The CDR3 DNA is TGTGCCAGCAGTGAAGCAGGCGGGCCCTATGGCTACCCCTTC. Translation: CASSEAGGPYGYPF.

The V gene is TRBV5-1, the J gene TRBJ2-7, with TRBD2 identical over 10 bases. The CDR3 loop spans 18 amino acids. Germline values: CDR1 SGHRS, CDR2 YFSETQ. V was pared by 0 bases and J by 3 bases, with 12 bases of the junction left unmatched. DNA for the CDR3: TGCGCCAGCAGCTTGGCCTTCGGGGGACTAGCGACGGTCTACGAGCAGTACTTC. Protein sequence: CASSLAFGGLATVYEQYF. The whole variable domain, filled in from reference TRBV5-1 and TRBJ2-7, reads KAGVTQTPRYLIKTRGQQVTLSCSPISGHRSVSWYQQTPGQGLQFLFEYFSETQRNKGNFPGRFSGRQFSNSRSEMNVSTLELGDSALYLCASSLAFGGLATVYEQYFGPGTRLTVT.

This chain uses TRBV5-6 with TRBJ2-2; D uncertain. The CDR3 is 16 amino acids. V was pared by 0 bases and J by 0 bases, with 9 bases between. Germline V gives CDR1 SGHDT, CDR2 YYEEEE. The CDR3 sequence is CASSLGGIPNTGELFF. The CDR3 DNA is TGTGCCAGCAGCTTGGGCGGTATTCCGAACACCGGGGAGCTGTTTTTT. Full variable domain (rest looked up from reference TRBV5-6 and TRBJ2-2): DAGVTQSPTHLIKTRGQQVTLRCSPKSGHDTVSWYQQALGQGPQFIFQYYEEEERQRGNFPDRFSGHQFPNYSSELNVNALLLGDSALYLCASSLGGIPNTGELFFGEGSRLTVL.